These 10 T cell receptor beta chains came from one sample sequenced in a study of brain T cells in children with intractable seizures. Sequencing used immunoSEQ multiplex PCR; TCRdb keeps in-frame clones, though not all of them. The table has 80,000 or so clones, around 91% seen once; the top ten hold less than 30%. Sequences were derived from peripheral blood, sampled at surgery. The receptors come from a girl aged 2 to 9 with Rasmussen encephalitis and intractable seizures.

For this clone: One end of the junction is discordant with germline, which a read error may explain. This sequence joins TRBV6-5 and TRBJ1-1; 9 bases line up with TRBD1. CDR1 is MNHEY and CDR2 is SVGAGI in the germline V gene. This CDR3 has 15 amino acids. In DNA, the CDR3 is TGTGCCAGCAGTGACTCCGGGACAGGGAGCACTGAAGCTTTCTTT. It yields the protein CASSDSGTGSTEAFF.

The chain joins TRBV11-1 to TRBJ2-7; D not resolved. This CDR3 contains 11 residues. V lost 5 bases to trimming and J lost 5 bases, with 7 bases between them. Germline V gene lookup returns CDR1 SGHAT and CDR2 FQDESV (reference sequence). CDR3 sequence (DNA): TGTGCCAGCAGCGCACATGACGAGCAGTACTTC. The encoded protein is CASSAHDEQYF. Drawing the rest from reference TRBV11-1 and TRBJ2-7, the complete variable domain is EAEVAQSPRYKITEKSQAVAFWCDPISGHATLYWYRQILGQGPELLVQFQDESVVDDSQLPKDRFSAERLKGVDSTLKIQPAELGDSAMYLCASSAHDEQYFGPGTRLTVT.

This chain connects TRBV28 to TRBJ2-1; D gene ambiguous. This CDR3 contains 12 residues. CDR1 is MDHEN, CDR2 SYDVKM, per germline. V gave up 6 bases and J gave up 9 bases, with 12 bases separating them. CDR3 region: CASRPMVGEQFF. The CDR3 nucleotides are TGTGCCAGCAGACCCATGGTAGGTGAGCAGTTCTTC.

CDR3 sequence reads: CASSLGGSSGEKLFF. The CDR3 DNA follows: TGTGCCAGCAGTTTGGGGGGATCCAGCGGCGAAAAACTGTTTTTT. The chain links TRBV28 to TRBJ1-4; D possibly corresponds to TRBD1 (5 bases). The CDR3 extends over 15 amino acids. CDR1 and CDR2 (germline): MDHEN, SYDVKM. With 3 bases removed from V and 8 bases from J, the gap between germline ends came to 16 bases.

The V and J genes are TRBV7-9 and TRBJ2-1; D gene ambiguous. CDR1 and CDR2 (germline): SEHNR, FQNEAQ (reference sequence). V lost 5 bases and J 9 bases, leaving 11 bases between the germline ends. This CDR3 comprises 12 residues. In DNA form, the CDR3 reads TGTGCCAGCAGCCTCCCCCCCAGTGAGCAGTTCTTC. It encodes CASSLPPSEQFF.

The table lists this clone with a count of one. This chain connects TRBV27 to TRBJ1-2; D remains unclear. This CDR3 has 13 amino acids. V gave up 3 bases and J gave up 5 bases, with 10 bases separating them. Germline V lookup: CDR1 MNHEY, CDR2 SMNVEV (reference sequence). CDR3 amino acids: CASSFREGYGYTF. CDR3 DNA sequence: TGTGCCAGCAGTTTTCGAGAAGGGTATGGCTACACCTTC.

The chain combines TRBV19 with TRBJ1-2, with unresolved D. CDR1 and CDR2 (germline): LNHDA, SQIVND (reference sequence). Trimming took 3 bases from V and 5 from J, leaving 13 bases between them. This CDR3 spans 14 amino acids. The CDR3 DNA reads TGTGCCAGTAGTATCTCCGGGTCGCTATATGGCTACACCTTC. The encoded protein is CASSISGSLYGYTF.

This sequence joins TRBV3-1 (or the pseudogene TRBV3-2) and TRBJ2-2; D unresolved. Germline assignment: CDR1 LGHDT and CDR2 YNNKEL (reference sequence). Between the trimmed V and J ends, which lost 3 bases and 4 bases, there was a span of 15 bases. This CDR3 has 16 residues. The CDR3 reads CASSQDPFYPTGELFF. The CDR3, as DNA: TGTGCCAGCAGCCAGGACCCCTTTTACCCCACCGGGGAGCTGTTTTTT.

The rearrangement joins TRBV9 to TRBJ2-5; the D gene is possibly TRBD1 (7 bases). Germline CDR1 and CDR2: SGDLS and YYNGEE. Trimming removed 3 bases from V and 5 bases from J, with 14 bases in between. This CDR3 is 14 amino acids long. The DNA for the CDR3 is TGTGCCAGCAGCGCTCGACCAGGGGGGGAGACCCAGTACTTC. Protein product: CASSARPGGETQYF.

In the case of this clone: A read error may account for a junction end that differs from germline. The gene calls are TRBV27 and TRBJ1-5, with a possible D match to TRBD1 (5 bases). The CDR3 totals 15 residues. Germline CDR1 is MNHEY and CDR2 is SMNVEV (reference sequence). The CDR3 protein is CASSLWGPSDQPQHF. CDR3 nucleotides: TGTGCCAGCAGTTTGTGGGGACCTAGCGATCAGCCCCAGCATTTT.